One sample yielded the 6 T cell receptor beta chains listed below, sequenced in a study of shared T cell receptors in the human thymus. Measured with immunoSEQ multiplex PCR; TCRdb has only the in-frame clones, and not every one. The sample has some 700,000 clones, around nine tenths seen once. These data were also filed under a second study, of human thymus T cells.

The sequenced sample was thymocytes. These receptors all stem from a boy under two years old with a congenital heart defect.

The V call is TRBV6-5, the J call TRBJ2-2; D is perhaps TRBD1 (6 bases). Deletions cut 5 bases from V and 2 bases from J, with 12 bases between. CDR1 and CDR2 from the germline V gene are MNHEY and SVGAGI. The CDR3 is 15 amino acids. CDR3: CASSTGQYNTGELFF. CDR3 coding DNA: TGTGCCAGCAGTACCGGACAGTACAACACCGGGGAGCTGTTTTTT.

This chain joins TRBV7-2 and TRBJ2-7; 8 nucleotides agree with TRBD2. Germline V gene data show CDR1 as SGHTA and CDR2 as FQGNSA. The CDR3 runs 13 residues. Trimming at V came to 5 bases and at J to 9 bases, leaving 9 bases not matched to a gene. This CDR3 reads CASSAAGADVQYF. DNA of the CDR3: TGTGCCAGCAGCGCAGCGGGAGCGGATGTGCAGTACTTC.

The chain has TRBV5-4 and TRBJ2-7, with D perhaps TRBD2 (7 bases). In germline, CDR1 is SGHNT, CDR2 YYREEE (reference sequence). Trimming removed 3 bases at V and 3 bases at J, with 19 bases between. The CDR3 has 16 amino acids. The CDR3 nucleotides are TGTGCCAGCAGCTCCTCCGGGGGGCTAGCGGTCTACGAGCAGTACTTC. Translation: CASSSSGGLAVYEQYF.

V and J are TRBV25-1 and TRBJ2-7, with 8 positions matching TRBD1. V was clipped by 4 bases and J by 3 bases; unmatched bases: 11. The germline V gene has CDR1 MGHDK and CDR2 SYGVNS. The CDR3 loop spans 16 amino acids. The CDR3: CASSAPAGQANYEQYF. The CDR3 coding sequence is TGTGCCAGCAGTGCCCCCGCGGGACAGGCCAACTACGAGCAGTACTTC.

The J gene is TRBJ2-1, the V gene TRBV5-5, with 13 bases fitting TRBD2. Trimming at V came to 4 bases and at J to 8 bases, leaving 15 bases not matched to a gene. CDR1 and CDR2 from the germline V gene are SGHKS and YYEKEE (reference sequence). CDR3 length: 18 amino acids. The CDR3 nucleotides read TGTGCCAGCAGCCAAGGACTAGCGGGAGCCCTCCCGGGCGATGAGCAGTTCTTC. It translates to CASSQGLAGALPGDEQFF.

The CDR3 sequence is CASRSQAREGSEQYF. CDR3 DNA sequence: TGTGCCAGCAGGTCTCAGGCCAGGGAGGGTTCGGAGCAGTACTTC. The rearrangement uses TRBV11-2 and TRBJ2-7, with 7 bases lining up with TRBD2. This CDR3 spans 15 amino acids. Trimming removed 6 bases from V and 7 bases from J; junction bases left unmatched: 15. CDR1 is SGHAT, CDR2 FQNNGV, per germline.